Below, one TCR beta chain is given with its context. Sequencing targeted expressed TCRB transcripts, as all isolated RNA had been reverse transcribed. Profiling relied on immunoSEQ multiplex PCR, and the TCRdb table lists in-frame clones only, not all of them. The sample has around 300,000 clones, around 10% seen once. This record belongs to a study of beta chain features in type 1 diabetes. Germline V CDR1 and CDR2: SGHNT, YYREEE (reference sequence). The CDR3 covers 12 residues. Trimming cost V 1 base and J 7 bases, with 6 bases left between them. The rearrangement joins TRBV5-4 to TRBJ2-1, with D hard to call. This sequence originates from a woman between 25 and 40 years old in good health. Material for sequencing was naive CD4+ T cells from blood. The CDR3 DNA is TGTGCCAGCAGCTTGCTCGGGAATGAGCAGTTCTTC. Its protein product is CASSLLGNEQFF.